The T cell receptor beta chain under discussion was sequenced for a study of cytomegalovirus exposure and HLA in healthy donors. CDR1 and CDR2 from the germline V gene are SNHLY and FYNNEI. The CDR3 has 13 amino acids. V was clipped by 11 bases and J by 4 bases; unmatched bases: 7. Here immunoSEQ multiplex PCR was the method, and the copy in TCRdb shows in-frame clones only, minus some. The repertoire consists of fewer than 250,000 clones, with more than 75% occurring once and the leading ten covering 2.6%. This receptor was taken from a man aged 18 to 30 in good health and CMV-seronegative. The sequencing sample was made of PBMCs. The V gene is TRBV2, the J gene TRBJ2-2, with 7 bases lining up with TRBD2. CDR3 sequence reads: CARGEVGTGELFF. DNA for the CDR3: TGTGCCCGGGGGGAGGTTGGCACCGGGGAGCTGTTTTTT.